The 25 T cell receptor beta chains listed next were all sequenced from one sample in a study of T cells in localized non-small cell lung cancer. Generated by immunoSEQ multiplex PCR, the TCRdb table keeps only in-frame clones and is missing some. The table includes roughly 36,000 clones, 91% detected once. The sequencing here drew on PBMCs, taken before any cancer treatment. The origin of the receptors is a man between 40 and 70 years old with stage II lung adenocarcinoma.

This chain links TRBV5-1 with TRBJ2-1; D is tentatively TRBD1 or TRBD2 (5 bases each). V lost 4 bases and J 5 bases, leaving 10 bases between the germline ends. CDR3 length: 13 amino acids. The V gene's germline CDR1 is SGHRS and CDR2 YFSETQ. The CDR3 loop is CASSRDPDNEQFF. CDR3 in DNA: TGCGCCAGCAGCCGGGACCCTGACAATGAGCAGTTCTTC.

The V gene is TRBV18, the J gene TRBJ1-3; 9 bases are a match to TRBD1. The CDR3 is made up of 17 amino acids. V was pared by 3 bases and J by 4 bases, with 10 bases of the junction left unmatched. Looked up from germline, CDR1 is KGHSH and CDR2 is LQKENI. This CDR3 reads CASSPTAGTGRGNTIYF. Written as DNA, the CDR3 is TGTGCCAGCTCACCGACCGCAGGGACAGGGAGAGGAAACACCATATATTTT.

The genes are TRBV28 and TRBJ2-1, with D unresolved. V lost 5 bases, J lost 0 bases, and 11 bases lay in between. The germline V gene has CDR1 MDHEN and CDR2 SYDVKM. The CDR3 has 15 residues. The CDR3 loop is CASSLAMGSYNEQFF. In DNA form, the CDR3 reads TGTGCCAGCAGTCTCGCCATGGGCTCCTACAATGAGCAGTTCTTC.

V gene TRBV6-5 combines with J gene TRBJ2-7; 13 nucleotides align to TRBD2. Germline-derived CDR1 and CDR2 are MNHEY and SVGAGI. CDR3 length equals 14 residues. After removal of 3 bases from V and 7 bases from J, the junction contained 3 bases not matched to a gene. CDR3 DNA: TGTGCCAGCAGTTATGGGACTAGCGGGAAAGAGCAGTACTTC. It encodes CASSYGTSGKEQYF.

This chain joins TRBV29-1 and TRBJ1-2, with a tentative D call TRBD1 (5 bases). Per germline, CDR1 SQVTM and CDR2 ANQGSEA. The CDR3 has 15 residues. The V end lost 2 bases, the J end lost 0 bases, and 13 bases lay between the germline ends. This CDR3 reads CSVETGEQANYGYTF. In nucleotides, the CDR3 is TGCAGCGTTGAAACAGGCGAGCAGGCTAACTATGGCTACACCTTC.

As for this clone: In the same sample, other DNA sequences code for this CDR3. The chain uses TRBV27 and TRBJ2-3; possible D gene TRBD2, 5 bases. Germline-derived CDR1 and CDR2 are MNHEY and SMNVEV (reference sequence). Trimming took off 0 bases at V and 0 bases at J, with 7 bases between the two ends. CDR3 size: 15 residues. The CDR3 loop reads CASSLSRTSTDTQYF. The DNA for the CDR3 is TGTGCCAGCAGTTTATCCCGGACTAGCACAGATACGCAGTATTTT.

The gene calls are TRBV9 and TRBJ2-1; either TRBD1 or TRBD2 may supply D (5 bases each). The V and J ends lost 2 bases and 0 bases respectively, with 12 bases between them. There are 16 residues in the CDR3. In germline, CDR1 is SGDLS, CDR2 YYNGEE. The CDR3 loop reads CASSVEGSTSYNEQFF. CDR3 coding DNA: TGTGCCAGCAGCGTTGAGGGGTCCACCTCCTACAATGAGCAGTTCTTC.

CDR3: CASSERSGSNQPQHF. The CDR3 region has the DNA TGTGCCAGCAGTGAAAGGTCTGGAAGCAATCAGCCCCAGCATTTT. The chain uses TRBV2 and TRBJ1-5; D ambiguous. V lost 2 bases to trimming and J lost 1 base, with 9 bases between them. The length of the CDR3 is 15 residues. Germline V gives CDR1 SNHLY, CDR2 FYNNEI.

V and J are TRBV5-6 and TRBJ2-5; 7 bases fit TRBD1. The CDR3 covers 14 residues. V was pared by 4 bases and J by 2 bases, with 5 bases of the junction left unmatched. CDR1 and CDR2 from the germline V gene are SGHDT and YYEEEE. The CDR3 spells CASSLGTAQETQYF. DNA of the CDR3: TGTGCCAGCAGCCTCGGGACAGCTCAAGAGACCCAGTACTTC.

CDR3 nucleotide sequence: TGTGCCACCAGCAGAAGGACAGGGGGAAACACCATATATTTT. This translates into CATSRRTGGNTIYF. V gene TRBV15 combines with J gene TRBJ1-3; 8 bases map to TRBD1. The CDR3 is 14 amino acids. Germline V CDR1 and CDR2: LNHNV, YYDKDF (reference sequence). J lost 4 bases, V lost 2 bases, and 1 base had no gene match.

The genes are TRBV10-3 and TRBJ2-3; D is ambiguous. Germline assignment: CDR1 ENHRY and CDR2 SYGVKD. The CDR3 has 15 residues. The germline V and J ends were trimmed by 7 bases and 3 bases, with 17 bases remaining between them. Here the CDR3 DNA reads TGTGCCATCACCCCGGGTAAGGGCCCAACAGATACGCAGTATTTT. This translates into CAITPGKGPTDTQYF.

The rearrangement joins TRBV11-2 to TRBJ2-5, with D unresolved. The CDR3 has 15 amino acids. Germline V gene lookup returns CDR1 SGHAT and CDR2 FQNNGV. V was clipped by 2 bases and J by 5 bases, with 15 bases between them. The CDR3 protein is CASSLYGDESETQYF. The CDR3 DNA is TGTGCCAGCAGCTTATATGGGGATGAGAGCGAGACCCAGTACTTC.

The chain employs TRBV6-5 and TRBJ2-3; 8 bases fit TRBD2. Germline loops: CDR1 MNHEY, CDR2 SVGAGI. This CDR3 is built from 14 residues. V lost 2 bases and J lost 3; bases outside the gene matches: 1. The CDR3 nucleotides read TGTGCCAGCAGTTACCGACTAGCGACAGATACGCAGTATTTT. It codes for CASSYRLATDTQYF.

This chain links TRBV19 with TRBJ1-4; no definite D call. Germline V gives CDR1 LNHDA, CDR2 SQIVND (reference sequence). The CDR3 loop spans 13 amino acids. Trimming took 6 bases from V and 2 from J, leaving 7 bases between them. CDR3 nucleotide sequence: TGTGCCAGTAGACATGGCACTAATGAAAAACTGTTTTTT. It is translated as CASRHGTNEKLFF.

This clone counts as large. V gene TRBV4-3 combines with J gene TRBJ1-2; D unclear. There are 16 residues in the CDR3. The germline V gene has CDR1 LGHNA and CDR2 YSLEER. Trimming stripped 0 bases from V and 7 bases from J, with 18 bases between. In DNA form, the CDR3 reads TGCGCCAGCAGCCAAGATAGAAGGGCACTTTCTGGTGGCTACACCTTC. Residues: CASSQDRRALSGGYTF.

The chain joins TRBV9 to TRBJ1-3, with D hard to call. Germline V gene data show CDR1 as SGDLS and CDR2 as YYNGEE. Trimming cost V 4 bases and J 0 bases, with 11 bases left between them. The CDR3 totals 15 residues. Here the CDR3 reads CASSRTASSGNTIYF. Written as DNA, the CDR3 is TGTGCCAGCAGCCGGACGGCAAGCTCTGGAAACACCATATATTTT. Drawing the rest from reference TRBV9 and TRBJ1-3, the complete variable domain is DSGVTQTPKHLITATGQRVTLRCSPRSGDLSVYWYQQSLDQGLQFLIQYYNGEERAKGNILERFSAQQFPDLHSELNLSSLELGDSALYFCASSRTASSGNTIYFGEGSWLTVV.

V and J are TRBV6-6 and TRBJ2-1, with TRBD1 as a possible D gene (5 bases). The CDR3 spans 13 residues. Trimming pared 5 bases from V and 6 bases from J, leaving 11 bases between. CDR1 is MNHNY, CDR2 SVGAGI, per germline (reference sequence). The CDR3 here is CASSKQVPNEQFF. The CDR3 DNA sequence: TGTGCCAGCAGTAAACAGGTCCCCAATGAGCAGTTCTTC.

This chain uses TRBV7-2 with TRBJ1-3, with 8 positions matching TRBD1. J gave up 4 bases and V 1 base, and 3 bases lay outside the gene matches. Germline CDR1 reads SGHTA; CDR2 reads FQGNSA. This CDR3 is built from 15 residues. The CDR3 here is CASSLDRGSGNTIYF. The CDR3 DNA follows: TGTGCCAGCAGCTTAGACAGGGGGAGCGGAAACACCATATATTTT.

The CDR3 sequence: CASSSDFTDTQYF. The CDR3 DNA is TGTGCCAGTAGTTCGGACTTCACAGATACGCAGTATTTT. The chain has TRBV19 and TRBJ2-3; maybe TRBD2 (5 bases). The V gene's germline CDR1 is LNHDA and CDR2 SQIVND (reference sequence). This CDR3 is built from 13 residues. V dropped 5 bases and J dropped 2 bases, with 8 bases sitting between them.

The chain has TRBV15 and TRBJ2-1; no clear D gene. This CDR3 is 12 amino acids long. The V gene's germline CDR1 is LNHNV and CDR2 YYDKDF (reference sequence). Between the trimmed V and J ends, which lost 1 base and 9 bases, there was a span of 7 bases. CDR3 bases: TGTGCCACCAGCAGAGGGGGTATTGAGCAGTTCTTC. Translated: CATSRGGIEQFF.

This chain connects TRBV28 to TRBJ1-2; D perhaps matches TRBD1 (5 bases). The CDR3 has 14 amino acids. CDR1 is MDHEN and CDR2 is SYDVKM in the germline V gene. V lost 3 bases to trimming and J lost 4 bases, with 12 bases between them. The CDR3 here is CASSLSVRGYGYTF. The CDR3, as DNA: TGTGCCAGCAGTTTGAGTGTAAGGGGCTATGGCTACACCTTC.

This clone was found a few times. V is TRBV7-3 and J is TRBJ2-1; D is undetermined. Germline V gene data show CDR1 as SGHTA and CDR2 as FQGTGA. V dropped 4 bases and J dropped 2 bases, with 6 bases sitting between them. This CDR3 is 13 amino acids long. This CDR3 reads CASSSNAYNEQFF. The CDR3, as DNA: TGTGCCAGCAGCTCTAACGCCTACAATGAGCAGTTCTTC. The variable domain in full, with the rest retrieved from reference TRBV7-3 and TRBJ2-1, is GAGVSQTPSNKVTEKGKYVELRCDPISGHTALYWYRQSLGQGPEFLIYFQGTGAADDSGLPNDRFFAVRPEGSVSTLKIQRTERGDSAVYLCASSSNAYNEQFFGPGTRLTVL.

V and J are TRBV6-5 and TRBJ2-7; D perhaps matches TRBD1 (5 bases). Germline V CDR1 and CDR2: MNHEY, SVGAGI. V was trimmed by 7 bases and J by 0 bases, leaving 10 bases between them. This CDR3 has 13 residues. CDR3 region: CASTETVSYEQYF. As DNA, the CDR3 is TGTGCCAGCACCGAGACAGTCTCCTACGAGCAGTACTTC.

The chain carries TRBV18 and TRBJ2-1, with D perhaps matching TRBD2 (6 bases). The CDR3 extends over 15 amino acids. CDR1 is KGHSH, CDR2 LQKENI, per germline. Trimming shortened V by 3 bases and J by 0 bases, and 9 bases separated the two germline ends. CDR3 region: CASSPGGSSYNEQFF. The CDR3 nucleotides read TGTGCCAGCTCACCGGGGGGAAGCTCCTACAATGAGCAGTTCTTC.

The CDR3 bases are TGCGCCAGCAGCCAAGATTGGACCCGGTGGGAGACCCAGTACTTC. Protein sequence: CASSQDWTRWETQYF. The chain combines TRBV4-3 with TRBJ2-5; D is ambiguous. The V gene's germline CDR1 is LGHNA and CDR2 YSLEER. Trimming took off 0 bases at V and 5 bases at J, with 13 bases between the two ends. CDR3 length: 15 amino acids.